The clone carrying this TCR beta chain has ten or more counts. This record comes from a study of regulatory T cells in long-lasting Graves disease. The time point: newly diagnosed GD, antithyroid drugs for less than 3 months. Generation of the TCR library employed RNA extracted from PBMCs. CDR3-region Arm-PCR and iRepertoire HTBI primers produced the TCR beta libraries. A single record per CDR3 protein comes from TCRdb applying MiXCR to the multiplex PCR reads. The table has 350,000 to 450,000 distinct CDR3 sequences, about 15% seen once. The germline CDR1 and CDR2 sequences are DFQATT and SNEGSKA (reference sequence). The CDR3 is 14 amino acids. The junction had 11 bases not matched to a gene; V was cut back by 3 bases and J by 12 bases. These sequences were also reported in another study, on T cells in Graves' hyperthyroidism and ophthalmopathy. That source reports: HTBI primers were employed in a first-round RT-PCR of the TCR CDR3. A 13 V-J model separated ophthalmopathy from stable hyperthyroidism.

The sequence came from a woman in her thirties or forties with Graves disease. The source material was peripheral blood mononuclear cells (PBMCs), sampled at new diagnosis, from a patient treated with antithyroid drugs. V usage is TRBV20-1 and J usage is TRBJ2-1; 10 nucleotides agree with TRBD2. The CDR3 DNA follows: TGCAGTGCTAGGCGAGATAGCGGGGGGATCCGGCAGTTCTTC. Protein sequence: CSARRDSGGIRQFF.